What follows are 18 T cell receptor beta chains derived from one specimen sequenced in a study of human T cells and chemical hapten exposure. MiXCR was run by TCRdb on the RACE reads, yielding one entry per CDR3 protein. The sample includes around 56,000 distinct CDR3 sequences, more than 9% of them seen just once. Time point given: pre-sensitization, week 0. Regarding treatment: therapeutic diphenylcyclopropenone sensitization with weekly scalp DPC. The sample was whole blood, taken in connection with sensitization to the hapten diphenylcyclopropenone (DPC). The source of these receptors is a man aged 35-49 years with alopecia areata. Some clones in this sample may be carry-over from other donors' samples.

Only a few counts were recorded for this clonotype. This rearrangement joins TRBV27 to TRBJ1-5; D uncertain. This CDR3 comprises 13 residues. Looked up from germline, CDR1 is MNHEY and CDR2 is SMNVEV (reference sequence). Trimming cost V 2 bases and J 3 bases, with 5 bases left between them. The CDR3 bases are TGTGCCAGCAGTTTAGCATTCAATCAGCCCCAGCATTTT. Its protein is CASSLAFNQPQHF.

This clonotype was found a few times. The chain couples TRBV6-1 to TRBJ2-7; 9 nucleotides match TRBD1. V was pared by 2 bases and J by 5 bases, with 4 bases of the junction left unmatched. This CDR3 region has 14 residues. The V gene's germline CDR1 is MNHNS and CDR2 SASEGT. CDR3 in amino acids: CASSEPGDRDEQYF. CDR3 DNA sequence: TGTGCCAGCAGTGAACCTGGGGACAGGGACGAGCAGTACTTC.

This clonotype was observed a handful of times. V usage is TRBV7-3 and J usage is TRBJ2-1; unclear D gene. The CDR3 is 14 residues long. Trimming shortened V by 0 bases and J by 10 bases, and 13 bases separated the two germline ends. Germline CDR1 SGHTA, CDR2 FQGTGA. The CDR3 region is CASSLTLQSPEQFF. As DNA, the CDR3 is TGTGCCAGCAGCTTAACCTTACAGAGCCCCGAGCAGTTCTTC.

This clonotype was observed at least ten times. J is TRBJ2-1 and V is TRBV11-2, with TRBD1 matching over 7 bases. Germline lookup yields CDR1 SGHAT and CDR2 FQNNGV. J lost 1 base, V lost 0 bases, and 3 bases had no gene match. The CDR3 covers 16 residues. The CDR3 loop reads CASSLEGQLSYNEQFF. Written as DNA, the CDR3 is TGTGCCAGCAGCTTAGAGGGACAGCTATCCTACAATGAGCAGTTCTTC. Full variable domain (rest looked up from reference TRBV11-2 and TRBJ2-1): EAGVAQSPRYKIIEKRQSVAFWCNPISGHATLYWYQQILGQGPKLLIQFQNNGVVDDSQLPKDRFSAERLKGVDSTLKIQPAKLEDSAVYLCASSLEGQLSYNEQFFGPGTRLTVL.

This clonotype was found a few times. The chain links TRBV20-1 to TRBJ2-7; 9 bases align to TRBD2. The CDR3 loop spans 15 amino acids. CDR1 is DFQATT and CDR2 is SNEGSKA in the germline V gene (reference sequence). V shed 0 bases, J shed 6 bases, and the junction held 9 bases outside the gene matches. The CDR3 bases are TGCAGTGCTAGAGAAGGAGGCGGGAGGGCCTCCGAGCAGTACTTC. The encoded protein is CSAREGGGRASEQYF.

Ten or more counts support this clonotype. The chain combines TRBV20-1 with TRBJ2-2; a possible D gene is TRBD1 (6 bases). This CDR3 is 13 amino acids long. Germline lookup yields CDR1 DFQATT and CDR2 SNEGSKA (reference sequence). Trimming pared 3 bases from V and 5 bases from J, leaving 10 bases between. CDR3 residues: CSASHRETGELFF. CDR3 nucleotide sequence: TGCAGTGCTAGCCACAGGGAAACCGGGGAGCTGTTTTTT.

This clonotype was observed a single time. The gene calls are TRBV28 and TRBJ1-2; D may be TRBD1 (5 bases). Germline V gene sequence: CDR1 MDHEN, CDR2 SYDVKM. V dropped 6 bases and J dropped 8 bases, with 16 bases sitting between them. The CDR3 runs to 13 residues. The CDR3 here is CASSPSDGTGYTF. CDR3 coding DNA: TGTGCCAGCAGCCCCTCGGACGGGACGGGCTACACCTTC.

This clonotype was detected many times. The V gene is TRBV6-5, the J gene TRBJ2-3; D gene uncertain. The CDR3 spans 16 residues. CDR1 and CDR2 from the germline V gene are MNHEY and SVGAGI. V lost 0 bases, J lost 0 bases, and 10 bases lay in between. Here the CDR3 reads CASSYSRVLSTDTQYF. In DNA form, the CDR3 reads TGTGCCAGCAGTTACTCACGAGTGCTGAGCACAGATACGCAGTATTTT.

This clonotype was detected many times. The V call is TRBV20-1, the J call TRBJ2-3; the D is unclear. Germline V lookup: CDR1 DFQATT, CDR2 SNEGSKA (reference sequence). CDR3 size: 16 residues. The V end lost 4 bases, the J end lost 1 base, and 18 bases lay between the germline ends. The CDR3 bases are TGCAGTGCTAACCTCTTTAGGACCCGAGGCACAGATACGCAGTATTTT. Its protein product is CSANLFRTRGTDTQYF.

The chain has TRBV18 and TRBJ1-4; no clear D. This CDR3 contains 12 residues. Looked up from germline, CDR1 is KGHSH and CDR2 is LQKENI. With 3 bases removed from V and 7 bases from J, the gap between germline ends came to 6 bases. The CDR3 loop reads CASSPNSEKLFF. The CDR3 nucleotides read TGTGCCAGCTCACCGAACAGTGAAAAACTGTTTTTT.

This clonotype was recorded a few times. The chain links TRBV5-4 to TRBJ2-1; 8 bases are a match to TRBD2. Germline V gene data show CDR1 as SGHNT and CDR2 as YYREEE (reference sequence). This CDR3 has 14 amino acids. The trim removed 4 bases at V and 7 bases at J, leaving 7 bases unmatched. The DNA for the CDR3 is TGTGCCAGCAGCCCAATCCTAGCGGGTAATGAGCAGTTCTTC. Amino acids: CASSPILAGNEQFF.

This clonotype was counted at least ten times. The chain couples TRBV11-2 to TRBJ2-4; maybe TRBD2 (5 bases). There are 17 residues in the CDR3. CDR1 is SGHAT and CDR2 is FQNNGV in the germline V gene. The ends were cut back, 4 bases at V and 8 bases at J, with 24 bases in the middle. CDR3 protein: CASSSLRVGIVMDIQYF. CDR3 in DNA: TGTGCCAGCAGCTCACTCCGGGTCGGGATTGTTATGGACATTCAGTACTTC.

In its sample, this clonotype was seen many times. The chain couples TRBV28 to TRBJ1-2; D unresolved. The V gene's germline CDR1 is MDHEN and CDR2 SYDVKM. There are 10 residues in the CDR3. Trimming cost V 6 bases and J 3 bases, with 2 bases left between them. CDR3 nucleotide sequence: TGTGCCAGCAGCCACTATGGCTACACCTTC. Protein: CASSHYGYTF.

This clonotype was counted ten times or more. The chain joins TRBV6-1 to TRBJ1-6; D uncertain. The CDR3 covers 12 residues. Germline loops: CDR1 MNHNS, CDR2 SASEGT. Trimming removed 6 bases from V and 9 bases from J, with 9 bases in between. The CDR3 coding sequence is TGTGCCAGCAGCTCTGTGGGTTCACCCCTCCACTTT. This sequence encodes CASSSVGSPLHF.

This clonotype was seen many times. V usage is TRBV14 and J usage is TRBJ2-6; D ambiguous. Per the germline V gene, CDR1 is SGHDN and CDR2 is FVKESK. V was cut by 2 bases and J by 3 bases, with 5 bases left in between. The CDR3 runs 14 residues. The CDR3 sequence is CASSQRLGANVLTF. CDR3 nucleotides: TGTGCCAGCAGCCAAAGGCTTGGGGCCAACGTCCTGACTTTC.

The rearrangement links TRBV20-1 to TRBJ1-2; 9 bases are a match to TRBD1. The CDR3 consists of 16 residues. In germline, CDR1 is DFQATT, CDR2 SNEGSKA (reference sequence). V was clipped by 4 bases and J by 1 base; unmatched bases: 10. The CDR3 loop is CSATRTGESFNYGYTF. The CDR3 nucleotides read TGCAGTGCTACCAGGACAGGGGAATCCTTTAACTATGGCTACACCTTC.

This clonotype was found a few times. The chain combines TRBV7-9 with TRBJ2-7; possibly TRBD1 or TRBD2 for D (5 bases each). V lost 4 bases to trimming and J lost 0 bases, with 7 bases between them. Germline V gives CDR1 SEHNR, CDR2 FQNEAQ (reference sequence). The CDR3 length is 13 residues. The chain's CDR3 is CASSWGNSYEQYF. CDR3 nucleotide sequence: TGTGCCAGCAGCTGGGGGAACTCCTACGAGCAGTACTTC. Based on the CDR3 plus reference TRBV7-9 and TRBJ2-7, the full variable domain is DTGVSQNPRHKITKRGQNVTFRCDPISEHNRLYWYRQTLGQGPEFLTYFQNEAQLEKSRLLSDRFSAERPKGSFSTLEIQRTEQGDSAMYLCASSWGNSYEQYFGPGTRLTVT.

This clonotype has only a few counts. V gene TRBV12-3 or TRBV12-4 combines with J gene TRBJ2-5; TRBD2 agrees at 8 bases. This CDR3 is 16 amino acids long. The trim removed 7 bases at V and 2 bases at J, leaving 12 bases unmatched. The CDR3 nucleotides read TGTGCCAGCACTCCCTCGGGTAGCGGGGCTCAAGAGACCCAGTACTTC. This gives the protein CASTPSGSGAQETQYF.